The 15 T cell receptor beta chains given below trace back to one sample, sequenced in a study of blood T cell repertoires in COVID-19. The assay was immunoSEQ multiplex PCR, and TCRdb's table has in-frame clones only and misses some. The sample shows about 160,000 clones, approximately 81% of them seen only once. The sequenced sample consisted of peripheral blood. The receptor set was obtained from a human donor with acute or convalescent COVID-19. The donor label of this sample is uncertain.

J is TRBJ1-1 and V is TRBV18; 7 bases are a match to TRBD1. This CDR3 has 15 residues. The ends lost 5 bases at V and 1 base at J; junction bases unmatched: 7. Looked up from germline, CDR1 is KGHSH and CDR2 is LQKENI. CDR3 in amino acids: CASSTTGAPNTEAFF. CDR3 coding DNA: TGTGCCAGCTCAACAACAGGGGCACCGAACACTGAAGCTTTCTTT.

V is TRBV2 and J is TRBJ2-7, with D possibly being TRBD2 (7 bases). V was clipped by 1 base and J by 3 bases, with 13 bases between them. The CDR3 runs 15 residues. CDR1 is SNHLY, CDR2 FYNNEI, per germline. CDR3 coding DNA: TGTGCCAGCAGTGAAGTAAAGGGGGGGATCTACGAGCAGTACTTC. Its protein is CASSEVKGGIYEQYF.

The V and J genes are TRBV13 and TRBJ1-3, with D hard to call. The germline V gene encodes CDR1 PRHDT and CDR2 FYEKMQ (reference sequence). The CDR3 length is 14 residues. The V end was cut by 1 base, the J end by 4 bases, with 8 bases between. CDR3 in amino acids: CASSLVTWGNTIYF. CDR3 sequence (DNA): TGTGCCAGCAGCTTAGTAACTTGGGGAAACACCATATATTTT.

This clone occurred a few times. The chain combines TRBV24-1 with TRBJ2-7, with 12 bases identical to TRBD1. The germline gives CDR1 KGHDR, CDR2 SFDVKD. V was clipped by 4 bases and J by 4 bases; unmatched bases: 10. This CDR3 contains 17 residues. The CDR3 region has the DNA TGTGCCACCAGTGAACCCGGGACAGGGGGCCTTAATTACGAGCAGTACTTC. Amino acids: CATSEPGTGGLNYEQYF.

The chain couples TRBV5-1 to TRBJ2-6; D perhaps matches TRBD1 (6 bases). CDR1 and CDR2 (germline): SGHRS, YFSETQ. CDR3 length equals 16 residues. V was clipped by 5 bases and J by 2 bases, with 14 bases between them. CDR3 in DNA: TGCGCCAGCAGATCCCAAACAGGGACTGGGGCCAACGTCCTGACTTTC. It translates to CASRSQTGTGANVLTF.

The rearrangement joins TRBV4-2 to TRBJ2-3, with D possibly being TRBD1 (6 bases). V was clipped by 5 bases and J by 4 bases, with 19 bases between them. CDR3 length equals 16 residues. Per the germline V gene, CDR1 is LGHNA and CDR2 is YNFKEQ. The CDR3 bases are TGTGCCAGCAGCTCCCAGCTGATGGGACATGCAGATACGCAGTATTTT. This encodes CASSSQLMGHADTQYF.

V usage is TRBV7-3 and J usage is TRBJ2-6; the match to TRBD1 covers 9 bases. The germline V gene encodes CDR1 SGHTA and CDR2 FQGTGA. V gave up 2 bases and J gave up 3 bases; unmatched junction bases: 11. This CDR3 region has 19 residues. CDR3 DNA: TGTGCCAGCAGCTTAGTCTCCAAACAGGGGGCAGGTGGGGCCAACGTCCTGACTTTC. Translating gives CASSLVSKQGAGGANVLTF.

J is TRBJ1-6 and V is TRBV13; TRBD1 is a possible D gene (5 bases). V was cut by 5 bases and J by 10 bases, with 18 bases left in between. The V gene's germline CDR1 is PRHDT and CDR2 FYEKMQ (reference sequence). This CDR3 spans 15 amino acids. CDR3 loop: CASSLQPPGKSPLHF. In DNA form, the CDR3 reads TGTGCCAGCAGCCTTCAACCCCCAGGGAAATCACCCCTCCACTTT.

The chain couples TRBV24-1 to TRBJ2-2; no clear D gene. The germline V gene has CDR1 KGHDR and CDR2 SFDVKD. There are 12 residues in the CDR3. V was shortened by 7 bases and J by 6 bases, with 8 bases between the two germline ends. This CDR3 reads CATSRPPGELFF. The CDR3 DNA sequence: TGTGCCACCAGCCGTCCCCCCGGGGAGCTGTTTTTT.

This chain's CDR3 is CASSPRDSRFSAQHF. CDR3 nucleotide sequence: TGTGCCAGCAGCCCCCGGGACAGCCGGTTTTCGGCCCAGCATTTT. The V and J genes are TRBV3-1 (or the pseudogene TRBV3-2) and TRBJ1-5, with TRBD1 matching over 7 bases. V gave up 4 bases and J gave up 11 bases; unmatched junction bases: 14. The CDR3 contains 15 residues. The V gene's germline CDR1 is LGHDT and CDR2 YNNKEL (reference sequence).

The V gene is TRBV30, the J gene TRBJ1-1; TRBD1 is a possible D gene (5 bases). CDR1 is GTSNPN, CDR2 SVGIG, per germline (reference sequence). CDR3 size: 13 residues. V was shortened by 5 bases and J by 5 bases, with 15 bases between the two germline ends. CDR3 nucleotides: TGTGCCTGGTCCCGGGGGGGTAGGACTGAAGCTTTCTTT. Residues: CAWSRGGRTEAFF.

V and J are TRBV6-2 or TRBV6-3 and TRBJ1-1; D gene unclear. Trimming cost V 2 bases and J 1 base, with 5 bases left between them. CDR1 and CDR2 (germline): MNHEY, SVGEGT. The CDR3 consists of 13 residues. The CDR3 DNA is TGTGCCAGCAGTTACGGGAGGAACACTGAAGCTTTCTTT. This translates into CASSYGRNTEAFF.

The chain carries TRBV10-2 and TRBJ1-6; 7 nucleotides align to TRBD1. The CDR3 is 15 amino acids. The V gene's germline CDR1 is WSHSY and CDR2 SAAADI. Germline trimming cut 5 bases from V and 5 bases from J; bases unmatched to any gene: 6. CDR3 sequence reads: CASSLRGTDNSPLHF. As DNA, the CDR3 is TGCGCCAGCAGTTTAAGAGGGACAGATAATTCACCCCTCCACTTT.

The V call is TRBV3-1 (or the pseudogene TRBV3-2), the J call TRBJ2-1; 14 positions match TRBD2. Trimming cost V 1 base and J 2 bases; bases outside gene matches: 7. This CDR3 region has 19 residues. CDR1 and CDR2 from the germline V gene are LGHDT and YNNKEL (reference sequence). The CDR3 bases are TGTGCCAGCAGCCAAGGTGACTTGACTAGCGGGGGGGCCTACAATGAGCAGTTCTTC. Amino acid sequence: CASSQGDLTSGGAYNEQFF.

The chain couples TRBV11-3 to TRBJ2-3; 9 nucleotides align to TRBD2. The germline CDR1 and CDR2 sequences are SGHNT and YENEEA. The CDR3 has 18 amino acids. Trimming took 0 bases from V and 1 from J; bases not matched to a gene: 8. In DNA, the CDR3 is TGTGCCAGCAGCTTAGATCCTCCGCGGGGGGGAGGCACAGATACGCAGTATTTT. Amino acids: CASSLDPPRGGGTDTQYF.